This T cell receptor beta chain was captured by sequencing in a study of T-cell memory formation after mild COVID-19. The table lists this clonotype with a few counts. CDR3 length equals 12 residues. Germline assignment: CDR1 SGHTA and CDR2 FQGNSA. Trimming left V 2 bases short and J 10 bases short, with 6 bases between. One entry per CDR3 protein results from TCRdb running MiXCR on the 5' RACE reads. Seen here are fewer than 700,000 distinct CDR3 sequences, 20% to 25% observed once, and the top ten hold 8.4%. V is TRBV7-2 and J is TRBJ1-6; D is unclear. This clonotype was obtained from an adult woman who had mild COVID-19 (a few samples of this study predate the infection). Cell type and time point are not known. Sequenced material: PBMCs or a T cell subset sorted from them (not recorded which). Here the CDR3 reads CASSLMNSPLHF. The CDR3 DNA is TGTGCCAGCAGCTTAATGAACTCACCCCTCCACTTT.